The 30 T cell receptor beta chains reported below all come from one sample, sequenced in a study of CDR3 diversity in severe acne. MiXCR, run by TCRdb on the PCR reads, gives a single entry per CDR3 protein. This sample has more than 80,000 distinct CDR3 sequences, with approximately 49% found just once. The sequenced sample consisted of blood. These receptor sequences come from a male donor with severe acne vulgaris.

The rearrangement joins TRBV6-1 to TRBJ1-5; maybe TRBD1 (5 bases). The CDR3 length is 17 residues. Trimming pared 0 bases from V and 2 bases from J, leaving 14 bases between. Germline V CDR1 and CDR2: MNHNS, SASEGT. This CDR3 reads CASSEAGGLRGNQPQHF. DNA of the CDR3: TGTGCCAGCAGTGAAGCGGGGGGGTTAAGGGGCAATCAGCCCCAGCATTTT.

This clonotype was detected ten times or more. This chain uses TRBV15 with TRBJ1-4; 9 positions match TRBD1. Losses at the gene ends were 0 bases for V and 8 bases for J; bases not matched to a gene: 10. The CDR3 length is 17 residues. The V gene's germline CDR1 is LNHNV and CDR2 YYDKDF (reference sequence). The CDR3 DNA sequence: TGTGCCACCAGCAGAGAAAGTCCGGGACAGGGTTGGGAAAAACTGTTTTTT. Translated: CATSRESPGQGWEKLFF.

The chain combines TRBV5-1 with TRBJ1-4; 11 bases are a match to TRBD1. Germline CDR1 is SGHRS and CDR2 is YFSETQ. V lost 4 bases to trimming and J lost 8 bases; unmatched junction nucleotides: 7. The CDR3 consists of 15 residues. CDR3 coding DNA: TGCGCCAGCAGCCTCGGACAGGGGGCGGGGGAAAAACTGTTTTTT. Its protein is CASSLGQGAGEKLFF.

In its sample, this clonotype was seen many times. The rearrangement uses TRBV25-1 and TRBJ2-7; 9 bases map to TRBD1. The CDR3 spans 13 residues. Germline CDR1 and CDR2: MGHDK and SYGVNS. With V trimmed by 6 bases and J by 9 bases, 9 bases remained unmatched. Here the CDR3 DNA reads TGTGCCAGCAGCCGGGACAGGGAAGGTGTGCAGTACTTC. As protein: CASSRDREGVQYF.

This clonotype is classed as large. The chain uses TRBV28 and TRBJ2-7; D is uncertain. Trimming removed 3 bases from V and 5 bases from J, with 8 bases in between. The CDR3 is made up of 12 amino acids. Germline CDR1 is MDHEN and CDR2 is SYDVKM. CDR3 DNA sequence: TGTGCCAGCAGTTTTGACAACAACGAGCAGTACTTC. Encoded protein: CASSFDNNEQYF.

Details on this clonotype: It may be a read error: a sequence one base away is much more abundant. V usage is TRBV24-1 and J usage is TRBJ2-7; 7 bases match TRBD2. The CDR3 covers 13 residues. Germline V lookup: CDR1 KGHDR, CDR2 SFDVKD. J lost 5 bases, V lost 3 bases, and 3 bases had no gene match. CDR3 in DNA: TGTGCCACCAGTGATAGCGGGACTCACGAGCAGTACTTC. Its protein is CATSDSGTHEQYF.

The CDR3 nucleotides read TGCGCCAGCAGCGCCCCGGGGAGCGGGACAGGGGAGACCCAGTACTTC. It encodes CASSAPGSGTGETQYF. The chain couples TRBV5-1 to TRBJ2-5; 9 positions agree with TRBD1. CDR1 is SGHRS and CDR2 is YFSETQ in the germline V gene. There are 16 residues in the CDR3. Germline trimming cut 4 bases from V and 5 bases from J; bases unmatched to any gene: 12.

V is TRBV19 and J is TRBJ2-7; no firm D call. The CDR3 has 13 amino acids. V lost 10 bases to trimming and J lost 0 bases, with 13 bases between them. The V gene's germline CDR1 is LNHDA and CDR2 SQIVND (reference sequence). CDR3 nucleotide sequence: TGTGCCACTGCGACGGGTCCCTCCTACGAGCAGTACTTC. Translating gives CATATGPSYEQYF.

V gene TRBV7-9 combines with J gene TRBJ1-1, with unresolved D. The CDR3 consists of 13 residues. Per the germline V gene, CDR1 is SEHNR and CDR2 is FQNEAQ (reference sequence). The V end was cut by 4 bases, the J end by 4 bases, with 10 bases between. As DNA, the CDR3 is TGTGCCAGCAGCTACGGCAGTGGCACTGAAGCTTTCTTT. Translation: CASSYGSGTEAFF. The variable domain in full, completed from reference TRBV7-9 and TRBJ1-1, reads DTGVSQNPRHKITKRGQNVTFRCDPISEHNRLYWYRQTLGQGPEFLTYFQNEAQLEKSRLLSDRFSAERPKGSFSTLEIQRTEQGDSAMYLCASSYGSGTEAFFGQGTRLTVV.

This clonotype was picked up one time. The CDR3: CASSQGYIGTSGGADTQYF. CDR3 DNA sequence: TGTGCCAGCAGCCAAGGATATATAGGGACTAGCGGGGGCGCAGATACGCAGTATTTT. This rearrangement joins TRBV14 to TRBJ2-3; 14 bases are a match to TRBD2. Germline-derived CDR1 and CDR2 are SGHDN and FVKESK. This CDR3 has 19 amino acids. Germline trimming cut 1 base from V and 4 bases from J; bases unmatched to any gene: 10.

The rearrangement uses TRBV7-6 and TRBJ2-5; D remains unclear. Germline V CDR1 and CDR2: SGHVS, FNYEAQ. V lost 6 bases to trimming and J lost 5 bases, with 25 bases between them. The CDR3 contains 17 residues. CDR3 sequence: CASSPSVVAGLGETQYF. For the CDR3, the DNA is TGTGCCAGCAGTCCGTCGGTGGTGGCCGGTCTAGGGGAGACCCAGTACTTC.

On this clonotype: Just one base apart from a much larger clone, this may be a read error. This CDR3 reads CATSREGRLDQPQHF. In nucleotides, the CDR3 is TGTGCCACCAGCAGAGAGGGGCGGCTGGATCAGCCCCAGCATTTT. This chain joins TRBV15 and TRBJ1-5; TRBD1 might be the D (5 bases). Germline V gives CDR1 LNHNV, CDR2 YYDKDF (reference sequence). The CDR3 is made up of 15 amino acids. The V and J ends lost 0 bases and 5 bases respectively, with 11 bases between them.

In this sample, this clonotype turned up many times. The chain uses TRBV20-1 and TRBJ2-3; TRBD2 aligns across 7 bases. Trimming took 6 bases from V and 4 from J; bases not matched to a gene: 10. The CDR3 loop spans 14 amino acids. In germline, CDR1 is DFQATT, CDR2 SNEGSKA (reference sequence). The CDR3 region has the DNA TGCAGTGCCAGACTAGCTGCTGGAGCAGATACGCAGTATTTT. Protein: CSARLAAGADTQYF.

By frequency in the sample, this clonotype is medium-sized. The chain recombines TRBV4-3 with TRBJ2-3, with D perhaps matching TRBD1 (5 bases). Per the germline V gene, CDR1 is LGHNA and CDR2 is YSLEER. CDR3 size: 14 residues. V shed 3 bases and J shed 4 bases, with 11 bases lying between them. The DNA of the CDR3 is TGCGCCAGCAGCCAGGGGCTGAAGGCAGATACGCAGTATTTT. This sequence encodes CASSQGLKADTQYF.

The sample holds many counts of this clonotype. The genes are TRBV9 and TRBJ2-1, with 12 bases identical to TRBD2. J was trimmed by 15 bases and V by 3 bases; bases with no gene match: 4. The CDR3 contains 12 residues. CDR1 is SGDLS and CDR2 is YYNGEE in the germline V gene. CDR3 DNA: TGTGCCAGCAGCGCGACTAGCGGGAGAGTGTTCTTC. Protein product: CASSATSGRVFF.

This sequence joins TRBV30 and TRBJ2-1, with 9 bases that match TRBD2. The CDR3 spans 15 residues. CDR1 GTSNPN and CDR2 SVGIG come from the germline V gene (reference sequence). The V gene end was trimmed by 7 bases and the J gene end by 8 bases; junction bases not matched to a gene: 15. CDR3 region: CAYESSGTLADEQFF. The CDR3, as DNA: TGTGCCTACGAGTCTAGCGGGACCCTTGCAGATGAGCAGTTCTTC.

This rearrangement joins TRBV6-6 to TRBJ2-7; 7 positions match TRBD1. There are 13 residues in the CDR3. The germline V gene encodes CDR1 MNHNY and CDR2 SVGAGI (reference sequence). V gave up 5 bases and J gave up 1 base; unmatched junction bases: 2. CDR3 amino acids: CASSGQESYEQYF. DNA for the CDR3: TGTGCCAGCAGTGGACAGGAGTCCTACGAGCAGTACTTC.

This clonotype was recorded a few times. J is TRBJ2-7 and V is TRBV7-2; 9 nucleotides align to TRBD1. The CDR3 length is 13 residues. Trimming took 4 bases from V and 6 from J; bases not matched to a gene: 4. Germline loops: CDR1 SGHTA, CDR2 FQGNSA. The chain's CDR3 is CASSSGTGTEQYF. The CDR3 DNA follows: TGTGCCAGCAGCTCCGGGACAGGGACCGAGCAGTACTTC.

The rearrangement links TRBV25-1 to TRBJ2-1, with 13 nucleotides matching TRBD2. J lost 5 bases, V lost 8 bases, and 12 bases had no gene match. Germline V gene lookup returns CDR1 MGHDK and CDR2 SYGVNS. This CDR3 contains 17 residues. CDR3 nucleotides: TGTGCCAGCGCAAGGGGTCACGGACTAGCGGGAGACAATGAGCAGTTCTTC. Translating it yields CASARGHGLAGDNEQFF.

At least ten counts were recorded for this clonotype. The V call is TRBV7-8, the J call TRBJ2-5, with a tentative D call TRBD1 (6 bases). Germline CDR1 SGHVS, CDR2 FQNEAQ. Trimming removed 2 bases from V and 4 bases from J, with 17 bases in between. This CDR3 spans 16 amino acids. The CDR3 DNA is TGTGCCAGCAGCTTATCAGGGGCGAGGGTAGGAGAGACCCAGTACTTC. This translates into CASSLSGARVGETQYF.

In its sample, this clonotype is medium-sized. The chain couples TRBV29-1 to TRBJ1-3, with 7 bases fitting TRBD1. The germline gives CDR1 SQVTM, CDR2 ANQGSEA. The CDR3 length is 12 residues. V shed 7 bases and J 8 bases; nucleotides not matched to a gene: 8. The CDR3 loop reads CSAGQALDTIYF. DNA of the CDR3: TGCAGCGCTGGACAGGCCCTAGACACCATATATTTT.

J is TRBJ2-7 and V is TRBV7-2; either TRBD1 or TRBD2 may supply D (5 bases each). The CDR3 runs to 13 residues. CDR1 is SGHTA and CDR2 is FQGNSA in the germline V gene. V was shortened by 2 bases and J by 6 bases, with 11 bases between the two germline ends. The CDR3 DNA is TGTGCCAGCAGCTTATCCGGGACCAGCGAGCAGTACTTC. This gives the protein CASSLSGTSEQYF. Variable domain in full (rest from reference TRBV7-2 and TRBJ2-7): GAGVSQSPSNKVTEKGKDVELRCDPISGHTALYWYRQSLGQGLEFLIYFQGNSAPDKSGLPSDRFSAERTGGSVSTLTIQRTQQEDSAVYLCASSLSGTSEQYFGPGTRLTVT.

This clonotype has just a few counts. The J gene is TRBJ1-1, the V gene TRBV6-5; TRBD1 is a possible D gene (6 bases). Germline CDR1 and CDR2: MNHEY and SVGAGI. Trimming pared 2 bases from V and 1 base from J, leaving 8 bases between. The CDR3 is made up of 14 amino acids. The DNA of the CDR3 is TGTGCCAGCAGTTACACGGACAGGAACACTGAAGCTTTCTTT. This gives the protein CASSYTDRNTEAFF.

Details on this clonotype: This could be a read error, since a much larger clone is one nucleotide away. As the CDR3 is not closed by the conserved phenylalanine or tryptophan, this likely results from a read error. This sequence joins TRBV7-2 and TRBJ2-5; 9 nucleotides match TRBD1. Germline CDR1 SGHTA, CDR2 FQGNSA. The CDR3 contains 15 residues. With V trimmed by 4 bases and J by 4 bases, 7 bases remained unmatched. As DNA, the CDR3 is TGTGCCAGCAGCTGCCCCCGACAGGGGGGAGAGACCCAGTACTCC. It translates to CASSCPRQGGETQYS.

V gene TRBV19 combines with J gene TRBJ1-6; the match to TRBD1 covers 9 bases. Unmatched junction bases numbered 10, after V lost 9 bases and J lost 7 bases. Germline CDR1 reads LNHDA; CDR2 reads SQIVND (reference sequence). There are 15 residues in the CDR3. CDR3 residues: CASGLNRGPNSPLHF. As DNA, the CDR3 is TGTGCCAGCGGACTCAACAGGGGGCCGAATTCACCCCTCCACTTT.

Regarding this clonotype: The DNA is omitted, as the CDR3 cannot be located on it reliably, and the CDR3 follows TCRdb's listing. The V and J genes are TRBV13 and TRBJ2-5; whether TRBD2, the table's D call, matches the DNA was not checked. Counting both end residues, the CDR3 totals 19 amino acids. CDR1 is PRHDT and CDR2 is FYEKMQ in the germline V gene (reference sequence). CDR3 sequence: CASSFYICSARGLLETQYF.

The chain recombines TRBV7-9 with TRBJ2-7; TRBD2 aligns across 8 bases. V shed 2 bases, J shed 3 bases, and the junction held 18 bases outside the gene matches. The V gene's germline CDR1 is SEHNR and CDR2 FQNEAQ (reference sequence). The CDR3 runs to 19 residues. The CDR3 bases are TGTGCCAGCAGCTTAAGACACGCTAGCGGGTCCCAGGTCGGCTACGAGCAGTACTTC. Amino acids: CASSLRHASGSQVGYEQYF.

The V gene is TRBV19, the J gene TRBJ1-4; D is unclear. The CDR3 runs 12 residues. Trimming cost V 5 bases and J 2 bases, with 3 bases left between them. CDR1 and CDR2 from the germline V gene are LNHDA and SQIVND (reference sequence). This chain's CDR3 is CASSPTNEKLFF. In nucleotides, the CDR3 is TGTGCCAGTAGTCCGACTAATGAAAAACTGTTTTTT.

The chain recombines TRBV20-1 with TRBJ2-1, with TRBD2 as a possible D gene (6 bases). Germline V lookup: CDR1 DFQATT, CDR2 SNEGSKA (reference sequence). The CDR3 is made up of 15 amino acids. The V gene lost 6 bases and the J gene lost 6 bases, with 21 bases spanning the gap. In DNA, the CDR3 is TGCAGTGCCAGTAGTATAGTAGCGGTCCGCAATGAGCAGTTCTTC. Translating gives CSASSIVAVRNEQFF.

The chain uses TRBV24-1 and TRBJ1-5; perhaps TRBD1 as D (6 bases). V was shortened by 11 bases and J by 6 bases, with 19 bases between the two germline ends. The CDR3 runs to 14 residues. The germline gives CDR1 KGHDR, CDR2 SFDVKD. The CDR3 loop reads CASSTTGVGQPQHF. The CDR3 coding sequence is TGTGCCAGCAGCACGACAGGCGTTGGTCAGCCCCAGCATTTT.